This TCR beta chain was sequenced in a study of blood T cell repertoires in COVID-19. The repertoire was sequenced with immunoSEQ multiplex PCR; TCRdb's copy has only in-frame clones and lacks some. The table includes nearly 300,000 clones, approximately 89% detected once. Cohorts were determined from participant-reported clinical history. Sequenced sample: PBMCs or T cells enriched from blood (not recorded which). The sequence came from a woman aged 45-60 years who had been exposed to COVID-19.

The CDR3 here is CASTTGPGLEETQYF. The CDR3 DNA reads TGTGCCAGCACCACCGGGCCGGGACTAGAAGAGACCCAGTACTTC. This chain joins TRBV2 and TRBJ2-5, with 8 bases matching TRBD2. CDR1 and CDR2 (germline): SNHLY, FYNNEI. The junction had 10 bases not matched to a gene; V was cut back by 7 bases and J by 3 bases. The CDR3 covers 15 residues. The full variable domain, with the rest looked up from reference TRBV2 and TRBJ2-5, is EPEVTQTPSHQVTQMGQEVILRCVPISNHLYFYWYRQILGQKVEFLVSFYNNEISEKSEIFDDQFSVERPDGSNFTLKIRSTKLEDSAMYFCASTTGPGLEETQYFGPGTRLLVL.